This T cell receptor (beta chain) comes out of a study of T cell clonality in common variable immunodeficiency. J gave up 8 bases and V 6 bases, and 9 bases lay outside the gene matches. The CDR3 is made up of 14 amino acids. CDR1 SGHKS and CDR2 YYEKEE come from the germline V gene (reference sequence). Equal genomic DNA amounts from CVID and control samples were sequenced. Generated by immunoSEQ multiplex PCR, the TCRdb table keeps only in-frame clones and is missing some. The sample data list around 15,000 clones. Note on this clone: Antigen unknown. The missing CDR3 end, 3 residues past where the read stops, is filled in from the germline J gene.

Findings of the study overall: Shared TCRbeta clones were fewer between CVID subjects than controls. Common variable immunodeficiency TCR beta sequences reportedly had fewer deletions and N-nucleotide insertions.

The sequenced sample consisted of peripheral blood mononuclear cells. The source of this sequence is a human donor with common variable immunodeficiency. The V gene is TRBV5-5, the J gene TRBJ1-4; TRBD1 matches at 8 bases. The CDR3 sequence: CASNSGGFREKLFF. Incomplete CDR3 DNA: TGTGCCAGCAACTCAGGGGGCTTTCGGGAAAAA.